Listed here is a single T cell receptor (beta chain). What it binds is not known. The ends were cut back, 7 bases at V and 4 bases at J, with 16 bases in the middle. From germline, CDR1 is MNHEY and CDR2 SVGAGI. The CDR3 loop spans 14 amino acids. This sample stems from a study of long-term antiretroviral therapy in people with HIV. Study results and caveats: Diversity measured after ART increased yet remained under transplant donor controls.

The run of the v3.0 immunoSEQ assay was at survey level. Measured with immunoSEQ multiplex PCR; TCRdb has only the in-frame clones, and not every one. This table has under 30,000 clones, approximately 85% appearing once. Sampling of each donor yielded at least one pre-ART PBMC sample and at least two post-ART PBMC samples. Among participants with HIV, every one received treatment in the United States. The specimen comprised unsorted PBMCs, sampled 3 years after starting antiretroviral therapy. The source of this sequence is a man aged 40-49 years with HIV. The chain has TRBV6-5 and TRBJ1-1; no firm D call. CDR3 residues: CASMRFRSSTEAFF. DNA for the CDR3: TGTGCCAGCATGAGGTTCAGGTCGAGCACTGAAGCTTTCTTT.